The clone carrying this T cell receptor (beta chain) was picked up a small number of times. The antigen is undetermined. CD45RO/CCR7/CD25/CD127/CD95/CD27 separated CD4+ naive, central memory, regulatory and stem cell-like memory cells by sorting. This entry comes from a study of beta chain features in type 1 diabetes. Study-level results: People with Type 1 diabetes carried modestly yet significantly shorter TCRB CDR3s in all four CD4+ subsets. A cDNA-based sequencing approach could over-represent cells with high TCR expression.

The study reverse transcribed the entire isolated RNA, so it sequenced expressed TCRB transcripts. Deep immunoSEQ sequencing covered naive, central memory and regulatory T cell samples. Clones were read by immunoSEQ multiplex PCR, and TCRdb kept only the in-frame ones, dropping some. The sample includes hundreds of thousands of clones, approximately 28% of them seen just once. The CDR3 sequence is 14 residues long. Trimming removed 4 bases from V and 7 bases from J, with 17 bases in between. Germline V gene lookup returns CDR1 LGHNA and CDR2 YNFKEQ. This receptor was obtained from a man between 18 and 35 years old in good health. Sequenced input: naive CD4+ T cells from blood. The rearrangement joins TRBV4-2 to TRBJ2-7; D unclear. The DNA for the CDR3 is TGTGCCAGCAGCCCCCTCGAGGATTCTTGGGAGCAGTACTTC. As protein: CASSPLEDSWEQYF.